The present entry profiles one T cell receptor beta chain with its context. This clone's antigen is unknown. No base qualities exist here, and no much larger clone lies one base off it. Peripheral blood CD8+ and CD4+ T cells from healthy donors, Susac syndrome patients and multiple sclerosis patients were profiled by high-throughput TCR beta sequencing. The healthy donors served as controls matched for age and sex. Bulk CD8+ and CD4+ T cells were purified magnetically by negative isolation, whereas CD8+ TEMRA cells were enriched by FACS. Blood was drawn into EDTA tubes, processed within 24 hours, and PBMCs were isolated by density gradient centrifugation. PBMCs intended for TCR sequencing were frozen in liquid nitrogen and were later thawed in a 37 degrees C water bath. A purity of at least 90% was achieved for sorted or isolated CD4+, CD8+ and CD8+ TEMRA cells. RNA was extracted using the RNeasy kit, and about 0.5 to 1 ug of the RNA was reverse transcribed with random hexamers. TCR beta CDR3 regions were amplified with the immunoSEQ multiplex PCR assay covering 54 Vbeta and 13 Jbeta segments. To correct PCR amplification bias, a synthetic template baseline was used for both primer optimization and computational correction. Under the source paper's analysis protocol: Reads were assigned to V, D and J genes according to IMGT and analyzed in immunoSEQ Analyzer, with only productive sequences retained. Clonality was computed as one minus Shannon entropy normalized by log2 of the number of productive unique sequences. For each patient and control, public and private clones were evaluated among the 100 most prevalent clones. A clone was defined as Susac-specific if it was absent from the healthy and MS cohorts, from approximately 980 published viral clones and from other ImmuneACCESS disease sequences. The raw public reads went through TCRdb reprocessing: fastp at Q25, MiXCR clone calling, in-frame beta chains kept. Here each entry gathers all rows of one CDR3 protein and keeps the most common genes and DNA. Here the V and J calls rest on TCRdb's processing, not on the authors' analysis. Recorded for this sample are 100,000 or so distinct CDR3 sequences; about nine tenths of them occurred a single time. The top ten constitute about 0.12% of the sample.

This sample was taken from a study of CD8 T cells in Susac syndrome (dated by TCRdb to about 2019). In the study overall: Whether CD8+ T cell activation and differentiation in Susac syndrome was antigen driven was tested using repertoire sequencing. Clonality of the CD8+ T cell repertoire was compared between roughly eleven healthy donors, approximately 14 Susac syndrome patients and around 15 multiple sclerosis patients. Summary of the overall study and its limitations: The TCR sequencing and HLA analysis was acknowledged to have included a relatively small number of individuals.

Taken from the germline V gene, the CDR1 and CDR2 loops are SGHDT and YYEEEE. The CDR3 goes from the cysteine to the phenylalanine over 16 residues. Only the CDR3 DNA is retained, 48 bases long and in frame from the first base. V was cut back by 3 bases and J by 2 bases, leaving a gap of 14 bases between them. The sequenced sample consisted of CD8+ T cells from PBMCs. Recombination linked TRBV5-6 to TRBJ2-2; no D gene can be assigned with confidence. The origin of this receptor is a human donor in good health. The CDR3 reads CASSYSGTPNTGELFF. The DNA is TGTGCCAGCAGCTATTCCGGAACACCAAACACCGGGGAGCTGTTTTTT. Reference TRBV5-6 and TRBJ2-2 genes cover what lies past the CDR3, so the full variable domain is DAGVTQSPTHLIKTRGQQVTLRCSPKSGHDTVSWYQQALGQGPQFIFQYYEEEERQRGNFPDRFSGHQFPNYSSELNVNALLLGDSALYLCASSYSGTPNTGELFFGEGSRLTVL.